By its share, the clone carrying this TCR beta chain is medium-sized. Its antigen is still unknown. Scientists ran DNA taken from cultured CD4+ T cells through the Oncomine TCR Beta short-read assay for sequencing. From the PCR reads, TCRdb called clonotypes with MiXCR, one entry per CDR3 protein. This sample has roughly 12,000 distinct CDR3 sequences, with around 76% found just once. These data originate in a study of vaccination and CD4 T cells after COVID-19. Whole-study context: Two-dose vaccination with either BNT162b2 or mRNA-1273 was given to participants. The study collected post-vaccine samples a median about 72 days after dose two, with a range of 14 to 241.

The treatment was: roughly 11-day PBMC culture with coronavirus spike peptide pools or control peptides (ViraFEST assay). Culture conditions combined two million PBMCs per well with around 9.7 IU/ml IL-2 and approximately 11 ug/ml peptide pools. The sequenced sample was CD4+ T cells from blood, cultured in vitro, obtained after SARS-CoV-2 vaccination. This TCR derives from a human donor who received a COVID-19 vaccine.

The CDR3 reads CASSLVTGASTDTQYF. CDR3 sequence (DNA): TGTGCCAGCAGCTTAGTTACAGGCGCAAGCACAGATACGCAGTATTTT. The chain is built from TRBV7-8 and TRBJ2-3; D perhaps matches TRBD1 (5 bases). The length of the CDR3 is 16 residues. Per the germline V gene, CDR1 is SGHVS and CDR2 is FQNEAQ. V was trimmed by 1 base and J by 0 bases, leaving 11 bases between them.